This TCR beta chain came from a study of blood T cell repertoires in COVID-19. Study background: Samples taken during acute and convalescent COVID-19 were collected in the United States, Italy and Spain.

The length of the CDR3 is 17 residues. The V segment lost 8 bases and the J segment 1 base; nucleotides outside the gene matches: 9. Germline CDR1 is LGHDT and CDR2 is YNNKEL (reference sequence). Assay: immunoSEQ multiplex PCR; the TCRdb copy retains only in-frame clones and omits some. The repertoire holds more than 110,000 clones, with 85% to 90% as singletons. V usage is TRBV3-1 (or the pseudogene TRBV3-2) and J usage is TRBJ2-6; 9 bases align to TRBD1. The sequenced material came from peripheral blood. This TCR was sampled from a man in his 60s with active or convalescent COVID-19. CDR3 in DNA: TGTGCCAGCGGAACCGGGACAGGGCCTTCTGGGGCCAACGTCCTGACTTTC. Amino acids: CASGTGTGPSGANVLTF.